This T cell receptor beta chain appears in the sequencing data of a study of cytomegalovirus exposure and HLA in healthy donors. The PCR had 60 Vbeta and 13 Jbeta primers. The assay was immunoSEQ multiplex PCR, and TCRdb's table has in-frame clones only and misses some. The sample lists under 150,000 clones, just under 85% occurring once. The germline V gene has CDR1 MNHEY and CDR2 SMNVEV (reference sequence). The CDR3 length is 17 residues. V was clipped by 5 bases and J by 7 bases, with 24 bases between them. The sequence derives from a man between 25 and 39 years old in good health and CMV-seropositive. J is TRBJ1-5 and V is TRBV27; D unresolved. Material for sequencing was PBMCs. Written as DNA, the CDR3 is TGTGCCAGCAGTCCCTACCCGGCCCGGGGTCGAGGGCAGCCCCAGCATTTT. Its translation: CASSPYPARGRGQPQHF.